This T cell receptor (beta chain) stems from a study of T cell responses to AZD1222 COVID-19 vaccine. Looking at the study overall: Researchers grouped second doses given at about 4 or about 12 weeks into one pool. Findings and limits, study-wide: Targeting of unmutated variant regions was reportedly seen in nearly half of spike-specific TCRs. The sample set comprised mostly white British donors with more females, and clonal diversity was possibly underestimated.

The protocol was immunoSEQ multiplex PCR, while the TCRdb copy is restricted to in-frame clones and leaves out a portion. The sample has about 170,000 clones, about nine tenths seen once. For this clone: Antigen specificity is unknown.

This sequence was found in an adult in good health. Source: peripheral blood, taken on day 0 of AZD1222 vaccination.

The CDR3 DNA sequence: TGTGCCAGCAGCCCTGGACAGGGGCGAGAGACCCAGTACTTC. This encodes CASSPGQGRETQYF. The rearrangement uses TRBV7-8 and TRBJ2-5; 9 positions match TRBD1. Germline CDR1 SGHVS, CDR2 FQNEAQ. This CDR3 spans 14 amino acids. V shed 5 bases and J 4 bases; nucleotides not matched to a gene: 5.